This entry concerns a single T cell receptor (beta chain). This sample was included in a study of OX40 agonist ivuxolimab in advanced cancers. Sequencing was performed with immunoSEQ multiplex PCR; in TCRdb, only in-frame clones are kept and a portion is missing. The table records about 83,000 clones, approximately 92% of them present only once. The CDR3 length is 11 residues. Germline CDR1 and CDR2: SQVTM and ANQGSEA. Trimming left V 2 bases short and J 6 bases short, with 7 bases between. V and J are TRBV29-1 and TRBJ1-2; D perhaps matches TRBD1 (6 bases). The receptor was derived from an adult with an advanced solid tumor such as melanoma, head and neck, liver or kidney cancer. The specimen was CD4+ or CD8+ T cells sorted from blood, collected in a trial of the OX40 agonist ivuxolimab. CDR3 bases: TGCAGCGTTGAACAGGGGAATGGCTACACCTTC. It specifies CSVEQGNGYTF.